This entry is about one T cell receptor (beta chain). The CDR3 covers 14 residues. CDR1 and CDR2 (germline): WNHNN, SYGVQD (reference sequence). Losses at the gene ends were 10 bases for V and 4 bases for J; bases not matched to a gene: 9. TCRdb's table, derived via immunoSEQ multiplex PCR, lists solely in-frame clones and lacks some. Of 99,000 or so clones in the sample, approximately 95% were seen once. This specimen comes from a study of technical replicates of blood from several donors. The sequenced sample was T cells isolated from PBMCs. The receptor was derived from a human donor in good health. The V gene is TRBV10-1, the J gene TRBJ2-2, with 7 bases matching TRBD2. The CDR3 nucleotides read TGCGCCACGAGAGGGCTAGCGGTCACCGGGGAGCTGTTTTTT. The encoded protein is CATRGLAVTGELFF.